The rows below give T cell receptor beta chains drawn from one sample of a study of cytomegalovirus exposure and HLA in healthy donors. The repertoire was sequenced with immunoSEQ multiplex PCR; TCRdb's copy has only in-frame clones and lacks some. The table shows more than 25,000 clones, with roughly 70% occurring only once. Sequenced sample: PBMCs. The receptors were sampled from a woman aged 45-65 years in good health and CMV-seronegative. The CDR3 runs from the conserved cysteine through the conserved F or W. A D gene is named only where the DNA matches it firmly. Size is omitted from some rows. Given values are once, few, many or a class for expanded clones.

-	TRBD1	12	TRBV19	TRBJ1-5	CASQGGNQPQHF	TGTGCCAGTCAGGGGGGCAATCAGCCCCAGCATTTT
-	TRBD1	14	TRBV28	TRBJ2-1	CASSRGQPNNEQFF	TGTGCCAGCAGCCGGGGACAGCCGAACAATGAGCAGTTCTTC
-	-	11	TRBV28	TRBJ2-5	CASSDLGTQYF	TGTGCCAGCAGTGACTTGGGGACCCAGTACTTC
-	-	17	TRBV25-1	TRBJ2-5	CASSEWVPGTVEETQYF	TGTGCCAGCAGTGAATGGGTTCCCGGGACTGTAGAGGAGACCCAGTACTTC
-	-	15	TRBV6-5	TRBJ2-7	CASSRGGFLSYEQYF	TGTGCCAGCAGTCGAGGGGGTTTCTTGTCCTACGAGCAGTACTTC
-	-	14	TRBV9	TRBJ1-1	CASSPHNAGAEAFF	TGTGCCAGCAGCCCGCACAATGCGGGGGCTGAAGCTTTCTTT
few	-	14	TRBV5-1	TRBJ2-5	CASSLSRIQETQYF	TGCGCCAGCAGCTTGTCCCGTATCCAAGAGACCCAGTACTTC
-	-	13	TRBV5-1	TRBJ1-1	CASSVGGVPEAFF	TGCGCCAGCAGCGTGGGAGGTGTCCCTGAAGCTTTCTTT
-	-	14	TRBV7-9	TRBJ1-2	CASSLAQVNYGYTF	TGTGCCAGCAGCTTAGCCCAGGTTAACTATGGCTACACCTTC
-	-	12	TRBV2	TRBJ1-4	CASSEARGDIDF	TGTGCCAGCAGTGAAGCGCGGGGGGATATAGATTTT
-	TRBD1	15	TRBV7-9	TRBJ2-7	CASSKQGAGNYEQYF	TGTGCCAGCAGCAAACAGGGGGCGGGGAACTACGAGCAGTACTTC
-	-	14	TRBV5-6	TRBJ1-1	CASSLDRRNTEAFF	TGTGCCAGCAGCTTGGACAGGAGGAACACTGAAGCTTTCTTT
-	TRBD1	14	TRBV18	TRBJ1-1	CASSSTGGSTEAFF	TGTGCCAGCTCTTCGACAGGGGGGAGCACTGAAGCTTTCTTT
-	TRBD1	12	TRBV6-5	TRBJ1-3	CASTNRQGTIYF	TGTGCCAGCACCAATCGACAGGGCACCATATATTTT
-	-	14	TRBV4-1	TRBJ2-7	CASSHPGKIYEQYF	TGCGCCAGCAGCCACCCCGGGAAAATCTACGAGCAGTACTTC
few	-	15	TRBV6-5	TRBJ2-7	CASSYSARGSYEQYF	TGTGCCAGCAGTTACTCTGCCAGGGGCTCCTACGAGCAGTACTTC
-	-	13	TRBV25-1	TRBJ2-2	CASTGTPTGELFF	TGTGCCAGCACAGGGACACCCACCGGGGAGCTGTTTTTT
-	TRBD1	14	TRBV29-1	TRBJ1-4	CSVGTGTGNEKLFF	TGCAGCGTGGGAACTGGGACAGGGAATGAAAAACTGTTTTTT